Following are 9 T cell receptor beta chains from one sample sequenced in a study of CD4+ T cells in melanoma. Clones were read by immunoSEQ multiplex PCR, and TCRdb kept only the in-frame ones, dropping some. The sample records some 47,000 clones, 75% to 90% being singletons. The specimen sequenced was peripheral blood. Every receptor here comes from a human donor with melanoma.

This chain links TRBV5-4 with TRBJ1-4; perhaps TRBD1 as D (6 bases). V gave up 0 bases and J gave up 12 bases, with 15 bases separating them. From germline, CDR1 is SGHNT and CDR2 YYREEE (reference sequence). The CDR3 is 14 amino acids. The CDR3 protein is CASSLDRDFIELFF. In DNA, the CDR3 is TGTGCCAGCAGCTTGGACAGGGACTTTATAGAACTGTTTTTT.

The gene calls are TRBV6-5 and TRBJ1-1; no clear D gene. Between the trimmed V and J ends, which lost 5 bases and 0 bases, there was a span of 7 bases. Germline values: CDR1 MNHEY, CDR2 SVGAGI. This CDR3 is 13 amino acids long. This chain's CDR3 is CASSRPMNTEAFF. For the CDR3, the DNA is TGTGCCAGCAGTAGACCGATGAACACTGAAGCTTTCTTT.

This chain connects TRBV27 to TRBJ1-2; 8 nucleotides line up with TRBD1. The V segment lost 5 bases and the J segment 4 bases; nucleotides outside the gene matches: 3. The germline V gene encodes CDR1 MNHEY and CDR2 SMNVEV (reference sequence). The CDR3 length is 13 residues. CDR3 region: CASSPTGVYGYTF. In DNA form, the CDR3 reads TGTGCCAGCAGTCCGACAGGGGTCTATGGCTACACCTTC.

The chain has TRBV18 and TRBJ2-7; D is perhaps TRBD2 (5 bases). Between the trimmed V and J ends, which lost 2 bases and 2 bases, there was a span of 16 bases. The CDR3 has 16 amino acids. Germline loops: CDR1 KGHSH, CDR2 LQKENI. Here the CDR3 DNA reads TGTGCCAGCTCACCATATCCCCCGGGATCGACCTACGAGCAGTACTTC. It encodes CASSPYPPGSTYEQYF.

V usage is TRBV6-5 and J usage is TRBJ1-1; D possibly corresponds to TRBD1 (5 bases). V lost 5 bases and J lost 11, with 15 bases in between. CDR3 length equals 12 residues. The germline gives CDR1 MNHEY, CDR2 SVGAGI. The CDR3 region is CASSPPGLRAFF. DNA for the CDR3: TGTGCCAGCAGTCCCCCAGGGCTTCGGGCTTTCTTT.

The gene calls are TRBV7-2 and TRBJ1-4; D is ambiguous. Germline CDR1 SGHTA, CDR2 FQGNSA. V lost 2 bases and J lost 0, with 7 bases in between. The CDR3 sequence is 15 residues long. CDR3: CASSLQRATNEKLFF. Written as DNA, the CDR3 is TGTGCCAGCAGCTTACAACGGGCAACTAATGAAAAACTGTTTTTT.

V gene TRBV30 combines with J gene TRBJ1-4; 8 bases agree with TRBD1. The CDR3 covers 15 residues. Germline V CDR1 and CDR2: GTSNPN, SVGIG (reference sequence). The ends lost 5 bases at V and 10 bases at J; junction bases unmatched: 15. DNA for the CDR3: TGTGCCTGGGACACAGGGGGGCGGGGATTCGGAAAACTGTTTTTT. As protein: CAWDTGGRGFGKLFF.

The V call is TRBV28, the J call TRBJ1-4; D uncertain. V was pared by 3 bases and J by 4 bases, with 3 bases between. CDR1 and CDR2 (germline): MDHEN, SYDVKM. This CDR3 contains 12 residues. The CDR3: CASSFGNEKLFF. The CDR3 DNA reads TGTGCCAGCAGTTTTGGTAATGAAAAACTGTTTTTT. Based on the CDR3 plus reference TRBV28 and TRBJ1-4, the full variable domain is DVKVTQSSRYLVKRTGEKVFLECVQDMDHENMFWYRQDPGLGLRLIYFSYDVKMKEKGDIPEGYSVSREKKERFSLILESASTNQTSMYLCASSFGNEKLFFGSGTQLSVL.

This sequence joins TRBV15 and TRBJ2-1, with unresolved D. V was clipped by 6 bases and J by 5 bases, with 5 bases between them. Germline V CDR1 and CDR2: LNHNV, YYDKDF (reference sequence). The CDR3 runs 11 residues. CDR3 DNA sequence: TGTGCCACCAGAGGGAACAATGAGCAGTTCTTC. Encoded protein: CATRGNNEQFF.